This TCR beta chain was recorded in a study of blood T cell repertoires in COVID-19. Looking at the study overall: Samples taken during acute and convalescent COVID-19 were collected in the United States, Italy and Spain. T cells, B-cell-depleted T cells, or PBMCs provided the cDNA or gDNA that served as material.

The CDR3 totals 16 residues. CDR1 is SEHNR and CDR2 is FQNEAQ in the germline V gene (reference sequence). After removal of 5 bases from V and 5 bases from J, the junction contained 11 bases not matched to a gene. In the authors' workflow: From reference gene primer amplification, estimates of nucleated cell counts were derived. Using immunoSEQ multiplex PCR, the repertoire was profiled, and TCRdb retains in-frame clones only, with some absent. The DNA gave D and trimming, while V, J and clone size come from that table. The sample yields roughly 27,000 clones, roughly nine tenths seen once. The receptor comes from a human donor in a cohort sampled during active COVID-19. Sequenced material: peripheral blood. The rearrangement joins TRBV7-9 to TRBJ2-1, with TRBD2 identical over 8 bases. This chain's CDR3 is CASSRHGTRLNNEQFF. The CDR3 DNA follows: TGTGCCAGCAGCCGACACGGGACTAGACTAAACAATGAGCAGTTCTTC.